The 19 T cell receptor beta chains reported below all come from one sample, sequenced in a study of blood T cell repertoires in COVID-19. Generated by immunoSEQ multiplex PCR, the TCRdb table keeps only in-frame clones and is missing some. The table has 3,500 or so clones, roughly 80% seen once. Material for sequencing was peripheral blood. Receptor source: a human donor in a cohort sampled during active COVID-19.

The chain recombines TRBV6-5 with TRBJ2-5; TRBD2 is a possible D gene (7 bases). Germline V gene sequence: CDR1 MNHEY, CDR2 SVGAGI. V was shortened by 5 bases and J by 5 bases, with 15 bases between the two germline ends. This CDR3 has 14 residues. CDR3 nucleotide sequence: TGTGCCAGCAGTAGGGGGGGAGGTGGGGAGACCCAGTACTTC. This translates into CASSRGGGGETQYF.

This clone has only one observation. This CDR3 reads CASSLTLAEPYNEQFF. The CDR3 nucleotides read TGCGCCAGCAGCTTAACGCTAGCGGAACCATACAATGAGCAGTTCTTC. The chain recombines TRBV4-1 with TRBJ2-1; 7 nucleotides match TRBD2. Germline V gene data show CDR1 as MGHRA and CDR2 as YSYEKL. The ends lost 5 bases at V and 4 bases at J; junction bases unmatched: 11. The CDR3 is 16 amino acids.

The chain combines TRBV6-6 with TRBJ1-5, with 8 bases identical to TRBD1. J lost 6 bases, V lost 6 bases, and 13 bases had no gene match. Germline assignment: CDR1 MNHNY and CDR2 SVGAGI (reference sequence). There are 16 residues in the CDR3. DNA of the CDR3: TGTGCCAGCAGGCGAACACAGGGGGAGGTTGGTCAGCCCCAGCATTTT. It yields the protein CASRRTQGEVGQPQHF.

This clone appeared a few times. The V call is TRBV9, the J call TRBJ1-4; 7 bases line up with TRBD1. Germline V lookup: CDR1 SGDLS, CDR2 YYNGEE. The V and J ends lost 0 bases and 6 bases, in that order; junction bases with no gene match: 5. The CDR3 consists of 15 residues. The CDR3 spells CASSVDRGPYEKLFF. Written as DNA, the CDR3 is TGTGCCAGCAGCGTAGACAGGGGCCCCTATGAAAAACTGTTTTTT.

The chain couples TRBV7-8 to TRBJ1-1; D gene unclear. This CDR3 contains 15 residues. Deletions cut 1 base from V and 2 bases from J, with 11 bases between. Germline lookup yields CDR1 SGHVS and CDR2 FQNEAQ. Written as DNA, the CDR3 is TGTGCCAGCAGCTTAGTCGCAGGACTTAACACTGAAGCTTTCTTT. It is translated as CASSLVAGLNTEAFF.

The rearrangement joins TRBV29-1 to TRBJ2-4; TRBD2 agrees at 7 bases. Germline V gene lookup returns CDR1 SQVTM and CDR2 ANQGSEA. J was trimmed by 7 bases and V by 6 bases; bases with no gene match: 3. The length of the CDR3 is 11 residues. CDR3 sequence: CSVDGGNIQYF. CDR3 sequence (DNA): TGCAGCGTCGACGGGGGGAACATTCAGTACTTC.

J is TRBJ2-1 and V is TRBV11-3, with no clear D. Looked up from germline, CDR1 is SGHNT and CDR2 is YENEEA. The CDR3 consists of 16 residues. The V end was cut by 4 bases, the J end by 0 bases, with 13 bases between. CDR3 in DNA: TGTGCCAGCAGCTCGGGTGGCAGAAGCTCCTACAATGAGCAGTTCTTC. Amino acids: CASSSGGRSSYNEQFF.

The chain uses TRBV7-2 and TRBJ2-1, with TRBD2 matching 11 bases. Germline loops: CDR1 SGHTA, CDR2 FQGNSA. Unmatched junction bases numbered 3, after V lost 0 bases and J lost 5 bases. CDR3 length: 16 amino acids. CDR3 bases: TGTGCCAGCAGCTTAGCTCCGGGACTAGCGGACAATGAGCAGTTCTTC. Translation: CASSLAPGLADNEQFF.

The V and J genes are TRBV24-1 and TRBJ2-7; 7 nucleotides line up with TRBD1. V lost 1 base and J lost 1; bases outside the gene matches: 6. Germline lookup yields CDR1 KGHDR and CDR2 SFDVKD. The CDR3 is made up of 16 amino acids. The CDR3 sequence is CATSDFKGANSYEQYF. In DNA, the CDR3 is TGTGCCACCAGTGATTTCAAGGGGGCGAATTCCTACGAGCAGTACTTC.

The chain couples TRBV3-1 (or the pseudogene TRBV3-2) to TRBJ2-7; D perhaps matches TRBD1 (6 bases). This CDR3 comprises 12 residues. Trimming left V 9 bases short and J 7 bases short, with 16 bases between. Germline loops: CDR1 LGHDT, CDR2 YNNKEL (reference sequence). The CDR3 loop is CASSHWGQEQYF. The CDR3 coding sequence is TGTGCCAGTTCCCATTGGGGGCAGGAGCAGTACTTC.

This CDR3 is CASSITGLGRGFPGANVLTF. The CDR3 DNA reads TGTGCCAGCAGCATCACCGGATTAGGCAGGGGGTTCCCTGGGGCCAACGTCCTGACTTTC. V is TRBV7-3 and J is TRBJ2-6, with 7 bases aligning to TRBD1. V trimming: 5 bases; J trimming: 2 bases; junction bases outside the gene matches: 18. The CDR3 spans 20 residues. CDR1 SGHTA and CDR2 FQGTGA come from the germline V gene.

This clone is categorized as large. In nucleotides, the CDR3 is TGTGCCAGCAGTCGCCCGGACAGAAACTATGGCTACACCTTC. Translation gives CASSRPDRNYGYTF. The chain links TRBV6-5 to TRBJ1-2; possible D gene TRBD1, 6 bases. The CDR3 totals 14 residues. Germline CDR1 and CDR2: MNHEY and SVGAGI. Trimming left V 5 bases short and J 2 bases short, with 12 bases between.

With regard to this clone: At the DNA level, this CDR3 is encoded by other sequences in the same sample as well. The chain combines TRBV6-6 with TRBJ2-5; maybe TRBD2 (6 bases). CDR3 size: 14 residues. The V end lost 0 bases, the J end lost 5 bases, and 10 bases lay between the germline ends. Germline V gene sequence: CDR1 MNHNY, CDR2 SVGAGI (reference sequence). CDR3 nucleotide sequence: TGTGCCAGCAGTTACTCGGAGGGATCGGAGACCCAGTACTTC. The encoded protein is CASSYSEGSETQYF.

The CDR3 bases are TGTGCCAGCAGTCGGACAGGAGGGGAGCTGTTTTTT. As protein: CASSRTGGELFF. The rearrangement joins TRBV27 to TRBJ2-2; 7 bases map to TRBD1. V was pared by 5 bases and J by 8 bases, with 2 bases of the junction left unmatched. CDR3 length: 12 amino acids. CDR1 is MNHEY and CDR2 is SMNVEV in the germline V gene (reference sequence).

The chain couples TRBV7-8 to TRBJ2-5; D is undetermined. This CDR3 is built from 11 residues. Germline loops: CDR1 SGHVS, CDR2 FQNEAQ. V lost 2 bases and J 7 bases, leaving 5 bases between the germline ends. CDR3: CASSLTGTQYF. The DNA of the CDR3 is TGTGCCAGCAGCTTAACCGGGACCCAGTACTTC.

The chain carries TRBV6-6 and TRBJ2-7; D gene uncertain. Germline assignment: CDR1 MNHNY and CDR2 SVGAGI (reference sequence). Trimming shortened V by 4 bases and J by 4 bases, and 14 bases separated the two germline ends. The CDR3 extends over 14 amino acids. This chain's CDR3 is CASSSLNRVYEQYF. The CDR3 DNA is TGTGCCAGCAGTTCCTTAAACAGAGTTTACGAGCAGTACTTC.

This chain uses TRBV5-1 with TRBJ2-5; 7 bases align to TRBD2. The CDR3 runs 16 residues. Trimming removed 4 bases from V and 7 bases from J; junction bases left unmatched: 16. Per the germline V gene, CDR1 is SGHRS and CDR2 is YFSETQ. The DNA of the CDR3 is TGCGCCAGCAGCCGGGGGGTTGGGGAATATGATCGGACCCAGTACTTC. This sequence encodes CASSRGVGEYDRTQYF.

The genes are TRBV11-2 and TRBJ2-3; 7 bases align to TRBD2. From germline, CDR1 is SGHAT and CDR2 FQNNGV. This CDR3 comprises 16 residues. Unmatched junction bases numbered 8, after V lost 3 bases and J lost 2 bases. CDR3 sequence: CASSFGRGGSTDTQYF. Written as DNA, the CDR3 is TGTGCCAGCAGCTTTGGGCGGGGAGGGTCCACAGATACGCAGTATTTT.

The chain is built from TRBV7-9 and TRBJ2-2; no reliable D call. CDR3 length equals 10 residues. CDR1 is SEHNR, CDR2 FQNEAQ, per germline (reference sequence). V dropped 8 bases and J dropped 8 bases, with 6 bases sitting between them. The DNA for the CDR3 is TGTGCCAGCCGAGTTGGGGAGCTGTTTTTT. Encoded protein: CASRVGELFF.